The rows below give T cell receptor beta chains drawn from one sample of a study of CD8 T cells in ankylosing spondylitis. MiXCR was run by TCRdb on the 5' RACE reads, yielding one entry per CDR3 protein. The data hold some 840,000 distinct CDR3 sequences, with 12% observed a single time. Sequenced input: blood, either unsorted or a sorted T cell fraction (not recorded which). These receptors originate from a male donor with ankylosing spondylitis. Both conserved end residues are part of each CDR3. D genes are given only for firm matches. Size is stated for part of the rows, as once, few or many counts, or as a class when the clone is expanded.

j_gene | v_gene | abundance | d_gene | CDR3aa | CDR3nt
TRBJ2-7 | TRBV20-1 | many | TRBD1 | CSARWTGGGEQYF | TGCAGTGCTCGTTGGACAGGGGGGGGCGAGCAGTACTTC
TRBJ2-6 | TRBV4-3 | . | . | CASSQEITRTGANVLTF | TGCGCCAGCAGCCAAGAGATAACGAGAACTGGGGCCAACGTCCTGACTTTC
TRBJ2-5 | TRBV7-2 | few | . | CASSRSAVKTQYF | TGTGCCAGCAGTCGTTCGGCTGTAAAGACCCAGTACTTC
TRBJ2-6 | TRBV7-8 | . | . | CASSLAVRFSSGANVLTF | TGTGCCAGCAGCTTAGCGGTCCGATTTAGCTCTGGGGCCAACGTCCTGACTTTC
TRBJ1-4 | TRBV4-3 | few | . | CASSQDSGLKEKLFF | TGCGCCAGCAGCCAAGATTCAGGACTTAAGGAAAAACTGTTTTTT
TRBJ1-1 | TRBV20-1 | . | TRBD1 | CSARAAGQGTMNTEAFF | TGCAGTGCTAGAGCCGCCGGACAGGGCACGATGAACACTGAAGCTTTCTTT
TRBJ1-1 | TRBV20-1 | . | . | CSAPTSQSNTEAFF | TGCAGTGCCCCCACTTCGCAGTCGAACACTGAAGCTTTCTTT
TRBJ1-6 | TRBV5-1 | many | . | CASSLEGRSNSPLHF | TGCGCCAGCAGCTTAGAGGGTCGCAGTAATTCACCCCTCCACTTT
TRBJ1-6 | TRBV20-1 | . | TRBD1 | CSARDTDRGNSPLHF | TGCAGTGCTAGAGATACGGACAGGGGGAATTCACCCCTCCACTTT
TRBJ1-5 | TRBV20-1 | . | TRBD1 | CSASRGPGSSNQPQHF | TGCAGTGCTAGTAGGGGGCCGGGAAGTAGCAATCAGCCCCAGCATTTT
TRBJ1-5 | TRBV28 | . | . | CASSRPRVSQMRSNQPQHF | TGTGCCAGCAGCCGTCCAAGAGTATCTCAGATGAGGAGCAATCAGCCCCAGCATTTT
TRBJ2-1 | TRBV20-1 | many | TRBD2 | CSAVAGLWKYNEQFF | TGCAGTGCAGTAGCGGGACTATGGAAGTACAATGAGCAGTTCTTC
TRBJ2-4 | TRBV7-8 | many | . | CASSLVTQGPGNIQYF | TGTGCCAGCAGCTTAGTTACACAAGGGCCAGGAAACATTCAGTACTTC
TRBJ2-1 | TRBV18 | . | TRBD2 | CASSQTSGRLVSYNEQFF | TGTGCCAGCTCGCAGACTAGCGGGAGGCTAGTCTCCTACAATGAGCAGTTCTTC
TRBJ2-7 | TRBV5-5 | many | . | CASSLVVTSVSYEQYF | TGTGCCAGCAGCTTAGTAGTAACATCGGTATCCTACGAGCAGTACTTC
TRBJ2-6 | TRBV20-1 | . | . | CSASLSGANVLTF | TGCAGTGCTAGTCTTTCTGGGGCCAACGTCCTGACTTTC
TRBJ1-5 | TRBV11-2 | few | TRBD1 | CASSPRPTFDRAEGQPQHF | TGTGCCAGCAGCCCCCGACCTACGTTCGACAGGGCAGAGGGTCAGCCCCAGCATTTT
TRBJ2-2 | TRBV11-2 | few | TRBD2 | CASSLRTSGGLNTGELFF | TGTGCCAGCAGCCTTCGGACTAGCGGGGGCCTGAACACCGGGGAGCTGTTTTTT
TRBJ1-5 | TRBV5-1 | . | . | CASSSTDRRGPQHF | TGCGCCAGCAGCTCTACGGACCGGAGGGGGCCCCAGCATTTT
TRBJ2-2 | TRBV7-6 | many | . | CASSLSQGGTGELFF | TGTGCCAGCAGCTTATCACAGGGAGGCACCGGGGAGCTGTTTTTT
TRBJ2-7 | TRBV20-1 | few | . | CSARQDLGSYEQYF | TGCAGTGCTAGACAGGATTTGGGCTCCTACGAGCAGTACTTC
TRBJ1-3 | TRBV7-2 | many | . | CASSLTAGNTIYF | TGTGCCAGCAGCTTGACAGCTGGAAACACCATATATTTT
TRBJ1-1 | TRBV20-1 | many | . | CSARQWPEAFF | TGCAGTGCTAGACAGTGGCCTGAAGCTTTCTTT
TRBJ1-1 | TRBV6-1 | few | TRBD1 | CASSLGQGAARTEAFF | TGTGCCAGCAGCCTTGGACAGGGGGCGGCACGGACTGAAGCTTTCTTT
TRBJ2-1 | TRBV28 | . | . | CASSFSPEQFF | TGTGCCAGCAGTTTCTCGCCTGAGCAGTTCTTC
TRBJ1-2 | TRBV9 | . | . | CASSVVGLSYGYTF | TGTGCCAGCAGCGTAGTAGGCTTATCTTATGGCTACACCTTC